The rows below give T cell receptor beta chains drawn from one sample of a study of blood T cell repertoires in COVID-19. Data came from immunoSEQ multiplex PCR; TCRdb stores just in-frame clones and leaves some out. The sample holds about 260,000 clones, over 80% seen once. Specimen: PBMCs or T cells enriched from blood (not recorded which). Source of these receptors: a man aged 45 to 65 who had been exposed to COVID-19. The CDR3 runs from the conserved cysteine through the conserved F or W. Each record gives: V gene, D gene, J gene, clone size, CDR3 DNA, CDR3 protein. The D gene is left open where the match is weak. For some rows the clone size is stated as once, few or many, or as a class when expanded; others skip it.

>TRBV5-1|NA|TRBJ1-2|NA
TGCGCCAGCAGCTTGGCCCCGGAGACGAACTATGGCTACACCTTC
CASSLAPETNYGYTF
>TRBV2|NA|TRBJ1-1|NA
TGTGCCAGCAGTCCTGACAGGACGAACACTGAAGCTTTCTTT
CASSPDRTNTEAFF
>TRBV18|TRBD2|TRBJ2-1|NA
TGTGCCAGCTCACCAGCCGGACTAGCGAGGGACAATGAGCAGTTCTTC
CASSPAGLARDNEQFF
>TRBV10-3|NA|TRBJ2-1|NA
TGTGCCATCAGCCGACTGAGTCCTGCCAATGAGCAGTTCTTC
CAISRLSPANEQFF
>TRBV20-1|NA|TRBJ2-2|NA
TGCAGTGCTAGTCGTGGAGTCGACGGGGAGCTGTTTTTT
CSASRGVDGELFF
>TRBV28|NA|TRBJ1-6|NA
TGTGCCGAAAGCGGAGCAGCCTATAATTCACCCCTCCACTTT
CAESGAAYNSPLHF
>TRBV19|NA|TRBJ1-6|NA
TGTGCCAGTAGCGGGATCAGCTCCTATAATTCACCCCTCCACTTT
CASSGISSYNSPLHF
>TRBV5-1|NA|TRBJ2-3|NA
TGCGCCAGCAGTCCTGTAGCGGTCCAGAGCGATACGCAGTATTTT
CASSPVAVQSDTQYF
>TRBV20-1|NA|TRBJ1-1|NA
TGCAGTGCAGGGGGTAACACTGAAGCTTTCTTT
CSAGGNTEAFF
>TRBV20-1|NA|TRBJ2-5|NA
TGCAGTGCTTCCAGAGGGTGGCAGTACTTC
CSASRGWQYF
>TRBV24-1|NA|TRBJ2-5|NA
TGTGCCACCAGTGAATCGGATTCTGCGGGGGAGACCCAGTACTTC
CATSESDSAGETQYF
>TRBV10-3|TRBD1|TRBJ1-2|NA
TGTGCCATCAGTCCCGGGACAGGGTTCTATGGCTACACCTTC
CAISPGTGFYGYTF
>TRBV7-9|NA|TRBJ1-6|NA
TGTGCCAGCAGCTTTTCAGGGATAAGTGAGACCCTCCACTTT
CASSFSGISETLHF
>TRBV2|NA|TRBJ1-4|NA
TGTGCCAGCAGTGAGTTGGGCAGTAATGAAAAACTGTTTTTT
CASSELGSNEKLFF
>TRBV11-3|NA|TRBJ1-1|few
TGTGCCAGCAGCTCCCCCAGGGCCAATGAAGCTTTCTTT
CASSSPRANEAFF
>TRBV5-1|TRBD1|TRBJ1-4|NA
TGCGCCAGCAGCTTGTCGGGCAGGGGGAACGAAAAACTGTTTTTT
CASSLSGRGNEKLFF
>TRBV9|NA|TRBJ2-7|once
TGTGCCAGCAGCCGTAGCCCGACAGCAACCCTCTACGAGCAGTACTTC
CASSRSPTATLYEQYF
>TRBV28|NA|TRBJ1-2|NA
TGTGCCAGCACCTCGCTCCCCGGAGGGCCAGTACATGGCTACACCTTC
CASTSLPGGPVHGYTF
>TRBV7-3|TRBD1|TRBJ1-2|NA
TGTGCCAGCAGCTTAAGCCCAGGGGGAGGCGTAGAAGGCTACACCTTC
CASSLSPGGGVEGYTF
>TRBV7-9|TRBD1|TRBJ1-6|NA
TGTGCCAGCAGCTCACAGGGGGATTCACCCCTCCACTTT
CASSSQGDSPLHF
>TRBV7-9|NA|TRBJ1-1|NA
TGTGCCAGCAGCTTAGCGGGGGGTCACACTGAAGCTTTCTTT
CASSLAGGHTEAFF
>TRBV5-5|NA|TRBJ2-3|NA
TGTGCCAGCAGCTTGGCCGGGTATACAGATACGCAGTATTTT
CASSLAGYTDTQYF
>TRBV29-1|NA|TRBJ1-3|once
TGCAGCGTTGTAAGCCCTGGAAACACCATATATTTT
CSVVSPGNTIYF
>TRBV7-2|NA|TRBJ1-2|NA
TGTGCCAGCAGCTTAGTGGCAGCGGCGCGCGGCTACACCTTC
CASSLVAAARGYTF
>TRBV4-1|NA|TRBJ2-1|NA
TGCGCCAGCAGCCAACGCGGAGACAATGAGCAGTTCTTC
CASSQRGDNEQFF
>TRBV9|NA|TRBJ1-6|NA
TGTGCCAGCAGCGTAGGGTCGAGCTCCTATAATTCACCCCTCCACTTT
CASSVGSSSYNSPLHF
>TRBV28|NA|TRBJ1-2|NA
TGTGCCAGCAGGCAGGGACTCTATGGCTACACCTTC
CASRQGLYGYTF
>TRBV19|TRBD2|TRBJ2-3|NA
TGTGCCAGTAGTATCGGCGGGAGAGGGTCAGATACGCAGTATTTT
CASSIGGRGSDTQYF
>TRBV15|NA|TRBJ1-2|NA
TGTGCCACCAGCATCAACACGGGTCCTAACTATGGCTACACCTTC
CATSINTGPNYGYTF
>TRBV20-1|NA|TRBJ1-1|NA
TGCAGTGCCGAGAGGAACACTGAAGCTTTCTTT
CSAERNTEAFF
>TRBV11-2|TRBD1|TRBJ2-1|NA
TGTGCCAGCGCTAGCTCCGGGACAGGGTGGGATGAGCAGTTCTTC
CASASSGTGWDEQFF
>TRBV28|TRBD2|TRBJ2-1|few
TGTGCCAGCAGTTTAGCGGCTAGCGGGAGAGAGGAGCAGTTCTTC
CASSLAASGREEQFF
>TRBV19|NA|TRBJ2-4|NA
TGTGCCAGTAGTATTCGAGGGGGAAACATTCAGTACTTC
CASSIRGGNIQYF
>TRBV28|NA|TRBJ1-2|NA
TGTGCCAGCACTCACTCTAGGGGCGGGGGAGACGGCTACACCTTC
CASTHSRGGGDGYTF
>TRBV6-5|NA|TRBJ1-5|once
TGTGCCAGCAGGGAGGTGGGGAATCAGCCCCAGCATTTT
CASREVGNQPQHF
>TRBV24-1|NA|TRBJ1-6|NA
TGTGCCACCAGTGACGCTCCAGAGGAGACCGATAATTCACCCCTCCACTTT
CATSDAPEETDNSPLHF
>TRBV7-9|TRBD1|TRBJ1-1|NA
TGTGCCAGCAGCTTTTACACAGGGGAGTACACTGAAGCTTTCTTT
CASSFYTGEYTEAFF
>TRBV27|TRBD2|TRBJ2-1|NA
TGTGCCAGCAGTTTCCCAGCGGGAGTAGGGTCCTACAATGAGCAGTTCTTC
CASSFPAGVGSYNEQFF
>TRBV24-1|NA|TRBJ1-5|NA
TGTGCCACCAGTGACCGGACAGATCAGCCCCAGCATTTT
CATSDRTDQPQHF
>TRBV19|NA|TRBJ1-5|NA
TGTGCCAGTAGTATAGGGGACTACTATAGCAATCAGCCCCAGCATTTT
CASSIGDYYSNQPQHF
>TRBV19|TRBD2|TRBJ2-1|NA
TGTGCCAGTAGTACCCCCGGGACTAGCGGGAGGGCTTTGGAGCAGTTCTTC
CASSTPGTSGRALEQFF
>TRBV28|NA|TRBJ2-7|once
TGTGCCAGCAGTTTGGTACAGGGAACCTACGAGCAGTACTTC
CASSLVQGTYEQYF
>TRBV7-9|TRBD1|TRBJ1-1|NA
TGTGCCACGAACCTCGACCCCAGGGGGCGACTCACTGAAGCTTTCTTT
CATNLDPRGRLTEAFF
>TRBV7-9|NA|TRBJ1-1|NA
TGTGCCAGCAGTAGATATCAGGGCAGCTTAAACACTGAAGCTTTCTTT
CASSRYQGSLNTEAFF
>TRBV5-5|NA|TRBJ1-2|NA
TGTGCCAGCAGCTTGGCCATACAGGGCGGTGGCTACACCTTC
CASSLAIQGGGYTF
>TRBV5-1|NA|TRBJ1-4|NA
TGCGCCAGCAGCTTGGGGGCAGGGGTTGAAAAACTGTTTTTT
CASSLGAGVEKLFF
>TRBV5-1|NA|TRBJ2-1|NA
TGCGCCAGCAGCAAAAACACCGGGAGCTCCTACAATGAGCAGTTCTTC
CASSKNTGSSYNEQFF
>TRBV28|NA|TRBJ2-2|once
TGTGCCAGCAGTCACGCAGGGACCGGGGAGCTGTTTTTT
CASSHAGTGELFF
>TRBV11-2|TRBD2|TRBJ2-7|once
TGTGCCAGCACTTACCCCGGGACTAGATTATCCCAAGCCTACGAGCAGTACTTC
CASTYPGTRLSQAYEQYF
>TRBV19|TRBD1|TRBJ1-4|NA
TGTGCCAGTAGTATAGTAGGGACAGGGAATGAAAAACTGTTTTTT
CASSIVGTGNEKLFF
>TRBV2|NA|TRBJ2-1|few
TGTGCCAGCATCGAGCGGGCCCCCTACAATGAGCAGTTCTTC
CASIERAPYNEQFF
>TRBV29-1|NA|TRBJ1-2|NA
TGCAGCGTTGCGGGGGAGCCTTCTAACTATGGCTACACCTTC
CSVAGEPSNYGYTF
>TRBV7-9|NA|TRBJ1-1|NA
TGTGCCAGCAGCCCAGGAAACTCTGAAGCTTTCTTT
CASSPGNSEAFF
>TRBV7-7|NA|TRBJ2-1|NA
TGTGCTAGCAGCTGGGGGGTCGGCTCCTACAATGAGCAGTTCTTC
CASSWGVGSYNEQFF
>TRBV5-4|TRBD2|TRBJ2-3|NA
TGTGCCAGCAGCTCTCCTGGGGGGGGCACAGATACGCAGTATTTT
CASSSPGGGTDTQYF
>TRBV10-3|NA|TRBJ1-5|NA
TGTGCCATCAGCATCTCCCCAGGGAGCAATCAGCCCCAGCATTTT
CAISISPGSNQPQHF
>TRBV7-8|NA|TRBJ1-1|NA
TGTGCCAGCAGCTTAGCGGGGGGGCATAGAACTGAAGCTTTCTTT
CASSLAGGHRTEAFF
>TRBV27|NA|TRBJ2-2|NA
TGTGCCAGCAGTAACAGGCTAGGGGAGCTGTTTTTT
CASSNRLGELFF
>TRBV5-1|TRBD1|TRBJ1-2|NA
TGCGCCAGCAGCTGGGACAGGGGCTCTAACTATGGCTACACCTTC
CASSWDRGSNYGYTF